This T cell receptor (beta chain) was captured in a study of blood T cells in healthy people across ages. Through a sample-barcoded 5' primer and a J-beta primer mix, a second PCR was run for roughly 6 to 12 cycles. The template-switch adaptor was a 5' adaptor with 12 random nucleotides. It tagged each cDNA molecule. Using its own MiXCR run on the 5' RACE reads, TCRdb lists one record per CDR3 protein. The sample lists hundreds of thousands of distinct CDR3 sequences, roughly 50% occurring once. This clonotype was obtained from a man aged 30 to 45 in good health. Sequencing was performed on blood.

The CDR3 DNA is TGCGCCAGCAGCCCCGGGACAGGGGGCTGGTATGAGCAGTTCTTC. Translating gives CASSPGTGGWYEQFF. This chain links TRBV4-3 with TRBJ2-1; 12 nucleotides align to TRBD1. Germline CDR1 and CDR2: LGHNA and YSLEER. V trimming: 4 bases; J trimming: 8 bases; junction bases outside the gene matches: 6. The CDR3 spans 15 residues.